The 18 T cell receptor beta chains listed next were all sequenced from one sample in a study of Tregs in tolerant kidney transplant recipients. These receptors have no known antigen. Sequencing was performed with immunoSEQ multiplex PCR; in TCRdb, only in-frame clones are kept and a portion is missing. The sample shows about 44,000 clones, roughly 95% of them seen only once. The sequenced sample was Tregs from blood cultured with allogeneic cells. These receptors all come from a human donor in good health.

This sequence joins TRBV18 and TRBJ2-2; D remains ambiguous. Germline V lookup: CDR1 KGHSH, CDR2 LQKENI. The CDR3 spans 15 residues. V lost 0 bases and J 5 bases, leaving 10 bases between the germline ends. The CDR3 coding sequence is TGTGCCAGCTCACCACCGGGTGGTCGAACCGGGGAGCTGTTTTTT. Its translation: CASSPPGGRTGELFF.

The chain couples TRBV7-6 to TRBJ2-5, with 7 bases lining up with TRBD2. The CDR3 has 13 residues. CDR1 and CDR2 (germline): SGHVS, FNYEAQ. The ends lost 5 bases at V and 1 base at J; junction bases unmatched: 1. The CDR3 sequence is CASSQRGQETQYF. DNA for the CDR3: TGTGCCAGCAGCCAGCGGGGCCAAGAGACCCAGTACTTC. The variable domain in full, with the rest retrieved from reference TRBV7-6 and TRBJ2-5, is GAGVSQSPRYKVTKRGQDVALRCDPISGHVSLYWYRQALGQGPEFLTYFNYEAQQDKSGLPNDRFSAERPEGSISTLTIQRTEQRDSAMYRCASSQRGQETQYFGPGTRLLVL.

The rearrangement joins TRBV28 to TRBJ1-3; D is undetermined. Germline CDR1 MDHEN, CDR2 SYDVKM. V was cut by 3 bases and J by 1 base, with 10 bases left in between. The CDR3 sequence is 15 residues long. This CDR3 is CASSFLQESGNTIYF. Written as DNA, the CDR3 is TGTGCCAGCAGTTTTCTCCAGGAATCTGGAAACACCATATATTTT.

The chain joins TRBV5-6 to TRBJ2-7; tentatively, D is TRBD2 (5 bases). This CDR3 comprises 13 residues. The V and J ends lost 5 bases and 0 bases respectively, with 9 bases between them. Germline V lookup: CDR1 SGHDT, CDR2 YYEEEE. The CDR3, as DNA: TGTGCCAGCAGGCCGGCGGGCTCCTACGAGCAGTACTTC. Residues: CASRPAGSYEQYF.

This chain joins TRBV23-1 and TRBJ2-5; D not certain. Being an ORF, TRBV23-1 has a function that is uncertain. The CDR3 spans 13 residues. The V end was cut by 4 bases, the J end by 2 bases, with 8 bases between. The CDR3 is CASSPTVQETQYF. The DNA for the CDR3 is TGCGCCAGCAGTCCGACGGTGCAAGAGACCCAGTACTTC.

The V call is TRBV11-3, the J call TRBJ2-2, with 8 bases fitting TRBD2. Germline V CDR1 and CDR2: SGHNT, YENEEA. With V trimmed by 4 bases and J by 2 bases, 3 bases remained unmatched. The CDR3 length is 15 residues. Here the CDR3 reads CASSSSGFNTGELFF. CDR3 nucleotides: TGTGCCAGCAGCTCTAGCGGGTTCAACACCGGGGAGCTGTTTTTT. Complete variable domain (other parts from reference TRBV11-3 and TRBJ2-2): EAGVVQSPRYKIIEKKQPVAFWCNPISGHNTLYWYLQNLGQGPELLIRYENEEAVDDSQLPKDRFSAERLKGVDSTLKIQPAELGDSAVYLCASSSSGFNTGELFFGEGSRLTVL.

J is TRBJ2-5 and V is TRBV11-2; 10 positions agree with TRBD2. The V gene end was trimmed by 0 bases and the J gene end by 5 bases; junction bases not matched to a gene: 6. The CDR3 is 16 amino acids. Per the germline V gene, CDR1 is SGHAT and CDR2 is FQNNGV. As DNA, the CDR3 is TGTGCCAGCAGCTTAGATTGGGGACTAGCGACGGAGACCCAGTACTTC. Translated: CASSLDWGLATETQYF.

The chain couples TRBV7-9 to TRBJ2-5; no definite D call. This CDR3 is 14 amino acids long. Germline V lookup: CDR1 SEHNR, CDR2 FQNEAQ (reference sequence). V lost 2 bases and J lost 4, with 11 bases in between. The CDR3 here is CASSLSSGRETQYF. CDR3 DNA sequence: TGTGCCAGCAGCTTAAGTTCAGGACGAGAGACCCAGTACTTC.

The chain employs TRBV5-4 and TRBJ2-7; 7 bases match TRBD1. The CDR3 runs to 14 residues. CDR1 SGHNT and CDR2 YYREEE come from the germline V gene (reference sequence). V shed 2 bases and J 3 bases; nucleotides not matched to a gene: 5. The CDR3 DNA follows: TGTGCCAGCAGCTTAACAGGGGACGGCTACGAGCAGTACTTC. This gives the protein CASSLTGDGYEQYF.

This clone is a singleton in its sample. J is TRBJ1-2 and V is TRBV27; D is possibly TRBD1 (6 bases). Per the germline V gene, CDR1 is MNHEY and CDR2 is SMNVEV (reference sequence). Trimming pared 6 bases from V and 6 bases from J, leaving 20 bases between. There are 15 residues in the CDR3. CDR3 in DNA: TGTGCCAGCAGAAGACAGGTTAACCTCTGGGATGGCTACACCTTC. This codes for CASRRQVNLWDGYTF.

This chain connects TRBV27 to TRBJ2-7; D may correspond to TRBD1 or TRBD2 (5 bases each). There are 12 residues in the CDR3. The germline V gene has CDR1 MNHEY and CDR2 SMNVEV (reference sequence). Trimming removed 9 bases at V and 1 base at J, with 10 bases between. The CDR3 loop is CASRGVSYEQYF. CDR3 coding DNA: TGTGCCAGTAGGGGAGTTTCCTACGAGCAGTACTTC.

The CDR3 sequence is CASSPRTTGTDTQYF. For the CDR3, the DNA is TGTGCCAGCAGCCCCCGGACTACGGGCACAGATACGCAGTATTTT. The chain links TRBV7-9 to TRBJ2-3, with a tentative D call TRBD2 (6 bases). The V and J ends lost 5 bases and 1 base respectively, with 13 bases between them. Germline V gene lookup returns CDR1 SEHNR and CDR2 FQNEAQ (reference sequence). CDR3 length: 15 residues.

The chain joins TRBV6-1 to TRBJ2-1; TRBD1 agrees at 10 bases. The V segment lost 6 bases and the J segment 4 bases; nucleotides outside the gene matches: 6. CDR3 length: 15 residues. Germline V lookup: CDR1 MNHNS, CDR2 SASEGT. CDR3 sequence reads: CASRPDRGPYNEQFF. Written as DNA, the CDR3 is TGTGCCAGCAGGCCTGACAGGGGGCCTTACAATGAGCAGTTCTTC.

The chain combines TRBV7-8 with TRBJ1-1, with 8 bases identical to TRBD1. The CDR3 is 14 residues long. Trimming at V came to 2 bases and at J to 10 bases, leaving 9 bases not matched to a gene. The germline V gene encodes CDR1 SGHVS and CDR2 FQNEAQ. The CDR3 spells CASSLRTGNGGAFF. The CDR3 DNA reads TGTGCCAGCAGCTTAAGGACAGGGAACGGGGGAGCTTTCTTT.

In its sample, this clone was seen once. The chain couples TRBV6-5 to TRBJ2-2; D gene ambiguous. This CDR3 is 15 amino acids long. Trimming pared 4 bases from V and 5 bases from J, leaving 14 bases between. CDR1 and CDR2 from the germline V gene are MNHEY and SVGAGI. CDR3 coding DNA: TGTGCCAGCAGTTTAAGCTACAGATTGACCGGGGAGCTGTTTTTT. Amino acids: CASSLSYRLTGELFF.

The chain joins TRBV5-1 to TRBJ2-7; TRBD1 matches at 8 bases. The germline V gene has CDR1 SGHRS and CDR2 YFSETQ. The J segment lost 1 base and the V segment lost 2 bases, leaving 14 bases of the junction unmatched. The CDR3 loop spans 18 amino acids. Written as DNA, the CDR3 is TGCGCCAGCAGCTTTCGGAATCCACAGGGGGTGCTATCCTACGAGCAGTACTTC. This sequence encodes CASSFRNPQGVLSYEQYF.

The chain carries TRBV7-6 and TRBJ2-7, with 8 bases identical to TRBD1. The V and J ends lost 4 bases and 5 bases, in that order; junction bases with no gene match: 7. CDR1 is SGHVS and CDR2 is FNYEAQ in the germline V gene. There are 14 residues in the CDR3. The CDR3, as DNA: TGTGCCAGCAGCTCGTGGACAGGGAGGAACGAGCAGTACTTC. Its protein is CASSSWTGRNEQYF. Full variable domain (rest looked up from reference TRBV7-6 and TRBJ2-7): GAGVSQSPRYKVTKRGQDVALRCDPISGHVSLYWYRQALGQGPEFLTYFNYEAQQDKSGLPNDRFSAERPEGSISTLTIQRTEQRDSAMYRCASSSWTGRNEQYFGPGTRLTVT.

The chain employs TRBV11-2 and TRBJ2-1; D ambiguous. V dropped 1 base and J dropped 3 bases, with 7 bases sitting between them. CDR1 and CDR2 from the germline V gene are SGHAT and FQNNGV. The CDR3 spans 14 residues. In DNA, the CDR3 is TGTGCCAGCAGCTTAGGGTCGAGCTACAATGAGCAGTTCTTC. This translates into CASSLGSSYNEQFF.